Included here is one T cell receptor (beta chain) sequence, with context. Per the original data handling: Amplification of reference gene primers was used by the study to estimate nucleated cell counts. TCRdb's table, derived via immunoSEQ multiplex PCR, lists solely in-frame clones and lacks some. The V and J calls and clone size were taken over from that table, and D and trimming were inferred from the DNA. The sample records fewer than 250,000 clones, around nine tenths being singletons. This record belongs to a study of blood T cell repertoires in COVID-19. CDR1 is SNHLY, CDR2 FYNNEI, per germline. Trimming took off 2 bases at V and 5 bases at J, with 12 bases between the two ends. The CDR3 covers 15 residues.

Sequenced: peripheral blood. The V call is TRBV2, the J call TRBJ1-4; perhaps TRBD1 as D (6 bases). The sequence came from a woman between 40 and 50 years old with acute or convalescent COVID-19. The CDR3 DNA follows: TGTGCCAGCAGTGAAAGCCGGGACAAAAATGAAAAACTGTTTTTT. Translated: CASSESRDKNEKLFF.